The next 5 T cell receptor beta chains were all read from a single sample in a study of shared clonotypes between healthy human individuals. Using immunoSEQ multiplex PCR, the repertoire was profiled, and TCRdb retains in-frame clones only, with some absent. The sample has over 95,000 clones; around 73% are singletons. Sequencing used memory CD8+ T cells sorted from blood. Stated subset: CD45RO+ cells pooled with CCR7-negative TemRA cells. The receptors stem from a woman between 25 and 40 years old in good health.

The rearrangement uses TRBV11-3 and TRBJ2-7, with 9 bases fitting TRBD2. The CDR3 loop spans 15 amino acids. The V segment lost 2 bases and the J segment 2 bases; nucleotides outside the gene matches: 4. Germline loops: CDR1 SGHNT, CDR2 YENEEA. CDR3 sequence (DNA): TGTGCCAGCAGCTTAAATGCGGGAGGGGCCTACGAGCAGTACTTC. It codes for CASSLNAGGAYEQYF.

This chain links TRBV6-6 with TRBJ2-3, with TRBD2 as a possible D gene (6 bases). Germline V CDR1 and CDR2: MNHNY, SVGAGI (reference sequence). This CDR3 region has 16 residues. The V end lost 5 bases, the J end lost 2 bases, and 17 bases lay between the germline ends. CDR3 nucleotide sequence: TGTGCCAGCAGTCCCTTCGGGGCGGGGTTCACAGATACGCAGTATTTT. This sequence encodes CASSPFGAGFTDTQYF.

CDR3 protein: CASSLATGGLDYEQYF. CDR3 DNA: TGTGCCAGCAGCTTAGCGACGGGCGGGTTGGACTACGAGCAGTACTTC. The chain has TRBV7-9 and TRBJ2-7, with D perhaps TRBD2 (5 bases). The germline gives CDR1 SEHNR, CDR2 FQNEAQ (reference sequence). This CDR3 contains 16 residues. Trimming stripped 0 bases from V and 3 bases from J, with 15 bases between.

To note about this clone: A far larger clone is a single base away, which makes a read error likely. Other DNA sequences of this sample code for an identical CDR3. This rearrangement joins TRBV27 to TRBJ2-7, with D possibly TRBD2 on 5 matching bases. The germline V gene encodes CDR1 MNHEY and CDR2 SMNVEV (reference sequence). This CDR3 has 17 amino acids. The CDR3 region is CASSLSQGQPSSYEQYF. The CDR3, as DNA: TGTGCCAGCAGTTTATCTCAAGGGCAGCCTAGCTCCTACGAACAGTACTTC.

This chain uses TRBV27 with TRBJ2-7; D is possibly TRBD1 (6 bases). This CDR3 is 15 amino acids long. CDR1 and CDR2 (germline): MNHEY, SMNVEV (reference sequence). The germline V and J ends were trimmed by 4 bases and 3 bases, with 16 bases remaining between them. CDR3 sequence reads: CASSSYSVRGYEQYF. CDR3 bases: TGTGCCAGCAGTTCCTACTCGGTCAGGGGCTACGAGCAGTACTTC.